This T cell receptor (beta chain) emerged from a study of human T cells and chemical hapten exposure. Points from the study as a whole: Higher patch test scores went with higher counts of PT1 expanded TCRs.

With 2 bases clipped from V and 3 bases from J, the junction kept 8 bases outside the gene matches. The CDR3 length is 16 residues. Germline loops: CDR1 MNHEY, CDR2 SVGEGT. TCRdb itself ran the RACE reads through MiXCR, one entry per CDR3 protein. The table lists roughly 100,000 distinct CDR3 sequences, more than 10% of them singletons. Regarding time point: pre-sensitization, week 0. Indicated treatment: therapeutic diphenylcyclopropenone sensitization with weekly scalp DPC. This clonotype was picked up many times. Its antigen is as yet unknown. The receptor comes from an older woman with alopecia areata. Some clones in this sample may be carry-over from other donors' samples. V is TRBV6-2 or TRBV6-3 and J is TRBJ2-5; TRBD1 aligns across 8 bases. The specimen was whole blood, collected in connection with sensitization to the hapten diphenylcyclopropenone (DPC). Here the CDR3 DNA reads TGTGCCAGCAGTTACGCCATGACAGGGGACGAAGAGACCCAGTACTTC. Protein product: CASSYAMTGDEETQYF.